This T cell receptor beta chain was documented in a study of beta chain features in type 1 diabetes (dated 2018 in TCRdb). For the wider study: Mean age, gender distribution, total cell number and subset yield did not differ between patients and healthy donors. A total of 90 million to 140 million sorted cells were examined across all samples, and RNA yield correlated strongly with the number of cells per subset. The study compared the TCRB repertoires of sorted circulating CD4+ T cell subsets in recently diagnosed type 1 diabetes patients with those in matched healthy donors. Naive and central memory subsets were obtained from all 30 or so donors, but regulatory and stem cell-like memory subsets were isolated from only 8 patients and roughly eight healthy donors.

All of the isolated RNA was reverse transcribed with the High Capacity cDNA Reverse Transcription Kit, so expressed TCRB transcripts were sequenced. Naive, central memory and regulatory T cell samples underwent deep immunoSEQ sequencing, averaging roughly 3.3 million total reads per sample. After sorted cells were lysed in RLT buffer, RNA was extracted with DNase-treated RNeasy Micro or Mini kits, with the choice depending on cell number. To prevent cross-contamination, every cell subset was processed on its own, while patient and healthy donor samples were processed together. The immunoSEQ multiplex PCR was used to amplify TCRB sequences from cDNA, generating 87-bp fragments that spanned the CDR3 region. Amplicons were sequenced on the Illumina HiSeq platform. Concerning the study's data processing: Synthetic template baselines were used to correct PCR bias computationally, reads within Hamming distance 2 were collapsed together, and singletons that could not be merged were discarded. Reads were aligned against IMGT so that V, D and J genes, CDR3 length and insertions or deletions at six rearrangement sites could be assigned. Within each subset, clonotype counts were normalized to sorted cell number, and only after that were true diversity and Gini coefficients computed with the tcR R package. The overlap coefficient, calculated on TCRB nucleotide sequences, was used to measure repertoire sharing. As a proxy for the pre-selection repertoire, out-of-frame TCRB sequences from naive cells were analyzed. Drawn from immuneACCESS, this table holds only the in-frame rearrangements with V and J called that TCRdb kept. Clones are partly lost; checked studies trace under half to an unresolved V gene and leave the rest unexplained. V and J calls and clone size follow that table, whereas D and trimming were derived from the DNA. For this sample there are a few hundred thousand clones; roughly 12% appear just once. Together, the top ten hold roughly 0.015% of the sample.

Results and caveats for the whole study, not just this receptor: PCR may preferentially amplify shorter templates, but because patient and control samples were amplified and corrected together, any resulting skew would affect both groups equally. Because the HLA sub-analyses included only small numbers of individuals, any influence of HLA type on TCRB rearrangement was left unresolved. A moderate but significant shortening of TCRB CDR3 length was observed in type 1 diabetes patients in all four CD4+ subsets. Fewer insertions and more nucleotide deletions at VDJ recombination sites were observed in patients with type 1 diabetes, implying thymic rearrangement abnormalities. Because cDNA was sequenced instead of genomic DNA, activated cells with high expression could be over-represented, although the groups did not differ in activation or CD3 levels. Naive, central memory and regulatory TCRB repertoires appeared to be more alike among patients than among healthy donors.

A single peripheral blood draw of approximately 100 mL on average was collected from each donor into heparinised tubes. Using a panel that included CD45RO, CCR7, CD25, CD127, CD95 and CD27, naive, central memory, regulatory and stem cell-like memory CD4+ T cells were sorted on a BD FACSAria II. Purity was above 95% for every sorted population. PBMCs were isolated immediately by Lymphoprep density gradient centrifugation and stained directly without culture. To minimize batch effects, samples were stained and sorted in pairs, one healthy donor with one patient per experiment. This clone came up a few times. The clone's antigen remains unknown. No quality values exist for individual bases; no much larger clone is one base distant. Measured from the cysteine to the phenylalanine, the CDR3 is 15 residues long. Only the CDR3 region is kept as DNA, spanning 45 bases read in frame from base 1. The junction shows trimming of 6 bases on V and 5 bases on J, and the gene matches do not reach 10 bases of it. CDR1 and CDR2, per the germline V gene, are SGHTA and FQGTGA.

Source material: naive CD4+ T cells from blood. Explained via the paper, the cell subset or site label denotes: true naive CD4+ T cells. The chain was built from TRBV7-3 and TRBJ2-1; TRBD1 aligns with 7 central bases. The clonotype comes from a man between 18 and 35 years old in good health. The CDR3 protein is CASRQTGTADNEQFF. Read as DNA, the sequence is TGTGCCAGCAGGCAAACCGGGACAGCGGACAATGAGCAGTTCTTC.